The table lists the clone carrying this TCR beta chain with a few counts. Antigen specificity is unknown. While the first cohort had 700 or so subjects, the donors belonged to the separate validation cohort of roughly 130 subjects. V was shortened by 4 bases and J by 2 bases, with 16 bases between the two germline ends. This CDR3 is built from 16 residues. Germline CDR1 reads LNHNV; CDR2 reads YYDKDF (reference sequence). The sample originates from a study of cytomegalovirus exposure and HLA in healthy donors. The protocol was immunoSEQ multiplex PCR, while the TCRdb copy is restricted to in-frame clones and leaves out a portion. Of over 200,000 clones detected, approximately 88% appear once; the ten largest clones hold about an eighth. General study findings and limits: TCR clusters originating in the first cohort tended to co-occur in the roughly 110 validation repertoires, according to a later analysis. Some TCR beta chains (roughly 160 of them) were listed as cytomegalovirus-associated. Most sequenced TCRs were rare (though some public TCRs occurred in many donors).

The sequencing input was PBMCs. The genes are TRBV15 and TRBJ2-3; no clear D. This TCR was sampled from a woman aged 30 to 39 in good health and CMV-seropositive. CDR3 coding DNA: TGTGCCACCAGCATAGACAACCCGCAACACACAGATACGCAGTATTTT. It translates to CATSIDNPQHTDTQYF.